Below are 20 T cell receptor beta chains sequenced from a single sample in a study of T cells in localized non-small cell lung cancer (dated by TCRdb to about 2020). Receptors were amplified or captured by the immunoSEQ multiplex PCR assay. The clones in this table, taken by TCRdb from immuneACCESS, are in-frame only. Not every clone is retained; where verified, under half of the shortfall comes from an unresolved V gene, and the cause of the rest is unknown. The sample table shows just under 80,000 clones, and approximately 80% are seen once. Less than 9.5% of the sample comes from the top ten. Sample: peripheral blood, taken before any cancer treatment. The receptors here all came from a female donor of 60 years or more with stage I lung adenocarcinoma.

This clone was seen more than once but under ten times. The chain carries TRBV29-1 and TRBJ2-1, with TRBD2 matching 9 bases. Per germline, CDR1 SQVTM and CDR2 ANQGSEA. J gave up 8 bases and V 5 bases, and 13 bases lay outside the gene matches. The CDR3 extends over 15 amino acids. The CDR3 is CSVTGLAGVVDEQFF. In nucleotides, the CDR3 is TGCAGCGTTACAGGATTAGCGGGAGTAGTTGATGAGCAGTTCTTC.

The J gene is TRBJ1-1, the V gene TRBV2; possibly TRBD1 for D (5 bases). CDR1 is SNHLY and CDR2 is FYNNEI in the germline V gene. Trimming left V 7 bases short and J 11 bases short, with 17 bases between. The CDR3 loop spans 12 amino acids. In nucleotides, the CDR3 is TGTGCCAGCAAGACCAGCCCCCGGGGGGCTTTCTTT. This sequence encodes CASKTSPRGAFF.

This chain joins TRBV30 and TRBJ2-1; TRBD2 aligns across 11 bases. The trim removed 1 base at V and 6 bases at J, leaving 5 bases unmatched. The CDR3 runs 15 residues. CDR1 is GTSNPN and CDR2 is SVGIG in the germline V gene (reference sequence). The CDR3 sequence is CAWSGETSGANEQFF. For the CDR3, the DNA is TGTGCCTGGAGTGGAGAGACTAGCGGGGCCAATGAGCAGTTCTTC.

The V call is TRBV19, the J call TRBJ2-3; tentatively, D is TRBD1 or TRBD2 (7 bases each). The CDR3 runs 19 residues. Between the trimmed V and J ends, which lost 4 bases and 4 bases, there was a span of 27 bases. Germline V CDR1 and CDR2: LNHDA, SQIVND (reference sequence). Here the CDR3 reads CASSTRTQGGLWSPDTQYF. CDR3 in DNA: TGTGCCAGTAGTACCCGGACCCAGGGGGGGCTGTGGTCCCCAGATACGCAGTATTTT.

V usage is TRBV27 and J usage is TRBJ2-2; 10 positions agree with TRBD2. The CDR3 has 15 residues. V shed 6 bases and J 3 bases; nucleotides not matched to a gene: 4. Germline CDR1 is MNHEY and CDR2 is SMNVEV (reference sequence). In nucleotides, the CDR3 is TGTGCCAGCAGGCTAGCGGGGGCCCACACCGGGGAGCTGTTTTTT. Its translation is CASRLAGAHTGELFF.

The rearrangement uses TRBV28 and TRBJ2-2, with 9 bases matching TRBD1. From germline, CDR1 is MDHEN and CDR2 SYDVKM. There are 16 residues in the CDR3. Germline trimming cut 5 bases from V and 1 base from J; bases unmatched to any gene: 5. The CDR3 here is CASSPPGQGNTGELFF. CDR3 DNA sequence: TGTGCCAGCAGTCCTCCGGGACAGGGGAACACCGGGGAGCTGTTTTTT.

This chain links TRBV15 with TRBJ2-1, with 7 bases lining up with TRBD2. The CDR3 runs 12 residues. Trimming cost V 6 bases and J 15 bases; bases outside gene matches: 11. CDR1 and CDR2 from the germline V gene are LNHNV and YYDKDF (reference sequence). The CDR3 region is CATSRDLSGRFF. CDR3 bases: TGTGCCACCAGTCGGGACCTTAGCGGGCGGTTCTTC. The full variable domain, completed using reference TRBV15 and TRBJ2-1, is DAMVIQNPRYQVTQFGKPVTLSCSQTLNHNVMYWYQQKSSQAPKLLFHYYDKDFNNEADTPDNFQSRRPNTSFCFLDIRSPGLGDTAMYLCATSRDLSGRFFGPGTRLTVL.

V and J are TRBV14 and TRBJ2-7; D unresolved. V lost 4 bases to trimming and J lost 5 bases, with 15 bases between them. There are 14 residues in the CDR3. The germline gives CDR1 SGHDN, CDR2 FVKESK. The CDR3 DNA is TGTGCCAGCAGCCCTAGATATGGCTGGCACGAGCAGTACTTC. It translates to CASSPRYGWHEQYF.

The V gene is TRBV9, the J gene TRBJ2-7, with D hard to call. CDR3 size: 13 residues. V lost 0 bases, J lost 4 bases, and 8 bases lay in between. Germline CDR1 reads SGDLS; CDR2 reads YYNGEE. This CDR3 reads CASSVEPVYEQYF. As DNA, the CDR3 is TGTGCCAGCAGCGTAGAGCCCGTTTACGAGCAGTACTTC.

This chain connects TRBV6-1 to TRBJ2-2, with 7 bases matching TRBD2. CDR1 is MNHNS and CDR2 is SASEGT in the germline V gene. This CDR3 is 15 amino acids long. V lost 7 bases to trimming and J lost 2 bases; unmatched junction nucleotides: 7. CDR3 sequence: CASNPAGVNTGELFF. CDR3 nucleotides: TGTGCCAGCAATCCGGCGGGGGTTAACACCGGGGAGCTGTTTTTT.

The chain couples TRBV27 to TRBJ2-1; D possibly corresponds to TRBD1 (6 bases). V gave up 5 bases and J gave up 8 bases, with 13 bases separating them. Germline V CDR1 and CDR2: MNHEY, SMNVEV (reference sequence). This CDR3 spans 13 amino acids. This CDR3 is CASSPGHGDEQFF. The CDR3 DNA reads TGTGCCAGCAGTCCGGGACATGGCGATGAGCAGTTCTTC.

The rearrangement uses TRBV10-3 and TRBJ2-1, with D perhaps matching TRBD2 (5 bases). CDR3 length equals 12 residues. V gave up 3 bases and J gave up 9 bases, with 9 bases separating them. CDR1 ENHRY and CDR2 SYGVKD come from the germline V gene. This CDR3 reads CAISEVGVEQFF. Here the CDR3 DNA reads TGTGCCATCAGTGAAGTCGGGGTTGAGCAGTTCTTC.

This clone was picked up many times. The rearrangement joins TRBV28 to TRBJ1-1; possibly TRBD1 for D (5 bases). V lost 2 bases, J lost 0 bases, and 7 bases lay in between. The length of the CDR3 is 14 residues. Germline-derived CDR1 and CDR2 are MDHEN and SYDVKM. The CDR3 spells CASSLGGLNTEAFF. CDR3 coding DNA: TGTGCCAGCAGTTTAGGGGGTTTGAACACTGAAGCTTTCTTT. The whole variable domain, filled in from reference TRBV28 and TRBJ1-1, reads DVKVTQSSRYLVKRTGEKVFLECVQDMDHENMFWYRQDPGLGLRLIYFSYDVKMKEKGDIPEGYSVSREKKERFSLILESASTNQTSMYLCASSLGGLNTEAFFGQGTRLTVV.

This clone was counted only a few times. The genes are TRBV14 and TRBJ2-2; a possible D gene is TRBD1 (6 bases). Germline CDR1 is SGHDN and CDR2 is FVKESK. This CDR3 has 16 residues. V gave up 5 bases and J gave up 4 bases, with 17 bases separating them. CDR3 DNA: TGTGCCAGCAGCGAACGCAGGGGTCGGGCCACCGGGGAGCTGTTTTTT. Residues: CASSERRGRATGELFF.

V and J are TRBV7-9 and TRBJ2-7, with 8 positions matching TRBD1. The ends lost 4 bases at V and 6 bases at J; junction bases unmatched: 5. Germline values: CDR1 SEHNR, CDR2 FQNEAQ (reference sequence). The CDR3 sequence is 13 residues long. CDR3 bases: TGTGCCAGCAGCTCCCTAGGGACAGGCGAGCAGTACTTC. The encoded protein is CASSSLGTGEQYF.

The V gene is TRBV4-1, the J gene TRBJ2-3; D gene uncertain. Germline V CDR1 and CDR2: MGHRA, YSYEKL. V was shortened by 4 bases and J by 1 base, with 6 bases between the two germline ends. The CDR3 has 13 residues. The CDR3 DNA reads as TGCGCCAGCAGCCCATCCGGCACAGATACGCAGTATTTT. It translates to CASSPSGTDTQYF.

The V gene is TRBV6-5, the J gene TRBJ2-7; TRBD1 matches 7 bases. Germline V lookup: CDR1 MNHEY, CDR2 SVGAGI. CDR3 length: 16 amino acids. Trimming removed 3 bases from V and 3 bases from J; junction bases left unmatched: 11. The CDR3 spells CASSYPGQTRIYEQYF. The CDR3, as DNA: TGTGCCAGCAGTTATCCGGGACAGACCCGTATCTACGAGCAGTACTTC.

The chain carries TRBV30 and TRBJ1-5, with 9 bases identical to TRBD1. The germline V gene encodes CDR1 GTSNPN and CDR2 SVGIG (reference sequence). This CDR3 has 16 residues. V trimming: 3 bases; J trimming: 0 bases; junction bases outside the gene matches: 6. CDR3 protein: CAWRGQGPNSNQPQHF. The CDR3 bases are TGTGCCTGGAGAGGACAGGGGCCGAATAGCAATCAGCCCCAGCATTTT. The entire variable domain, with the rest obtained from reference TRBV30 and TRBJ1-5, is as follows: SQTIHQWPATLVQPVGSPLSLECTVEGTSNPNLYWYRQAAGRGLQLLFYSVGIGQISSEVPQNLSASRPQDRQFILSSKKLLLSDSGFYLCAWRGQGPNSNQPQHFGDGTRLSIL.

The chain has TRBV7-3 and TRBJ2-5, with D uncertain. TRBJ2-7 explains the end of the DNA better; the J call may be wrong. The CDR3 covers 13 residues. Germline V gene lookup returns CDR1 SGHTA and CDR2 FQGTGA. CDR3 in amino acids: CASSLTWGYEQYF. For the CDR3, the DNA is TGTGCCAGCAGCTTAACGTGGGGCTACGAGCAGTACTTC.

The genes are TRBV6-6 and TRBJ2-7, with 8 bases that match TRBD2. V trimming: 5 bases; J trimming: 3 bases; junction bases outside the gene matches: 3. Germline V gene sequence: CDR1 MNHNY, CDR2 SVGAGI (reference sequence). This CDR3 region has 13 residues. The CDR3, as DNA: TGTGCCAGCAGTGCCAGCGGGAGCTACGAGCAGTACTTC. Translating it yields CASSASGSYEQYF.